Listed below are T cell receptor beta chains from one sample, sequenced in a study of early T cells in non-severe SARS-CoV-2 infection. MiXCR, applied by TCRdb to the 5' RACE reads, yields one record per CDR3 protein. The sample records over 50,000 distinct CDR3 sequences, 10% to 12% being singletons. Sequencing was done on a sample of whole blood. The source is an adult who was a healthcare worker with PCR-confirmed SARS-CoV-2 infection or an uninfected control (not recorded which). The CDR3 runs from the conserved cysteine through the conserved F or W. D genes are given only for firm matches. Clone size is not always given. Where it is, it says once, few, many or a class for expanded clones.

V gene	D gene	clone size	J gene	CDR3 protein	CDR3 DNA
TRBV7-2	-	-	TRBJ1-1	CASSRYEREAFF	TGTGCCAGCAGCCGTTATGAGAGGGAAGCTTTCTTT
TRBV2	-	many	TRBJ2-2	CASSEGLGTGELFF	TGTGCCAGCAGCGAGGGCCTGGGCACCGGGGAGCTGTTTTTT
TRBV29-1	TRBD1	few	TRBJ2-5	CSVADRSETQYF	TGCAGCGTGGCGGACAGGTCGGAGACCCAGTACTTC
TRBV28	-	-	TRBJ2-7	CASSPPPGDYEQYF	TGTGCCAGCAGTCCCCCCCCCGGGGACTACGAGCAGTACTTC
TRBV10-3	-	many	TRBJ2-7	CAISVQGREQYF	TGTGCCATCAGTGTACAGGGACGGGAGCAGTACTTC
TRBV6-2/TRBV6-3	-	-	TRBJ2-1	CASISGFSYNEQFF	TGTGCCAGCATTTCAGGATTCTCCTACAATGAGCAGTTCTTC
TRBV9	TRBD2	many	TRBJ2-5	CASSVDGTTIPETQYF	TGTGCCAGCAGCGTCGACGGGACTACCATACCTGAGACCCAGTACTTC
TRBV6-2/TRBV6-3	-	many	TRBJ2-1	CASSSDHLSRNNEQFF	TGTGCCAGCAGTTCTGACCACCTCTCCAGGAACAATGAGCAGTTCTTC
TRBV10-2	-	many	TRBJ1-2	CASSETEGANYGYTF	TGCGCCAGCAGTGAGACAGAAGGAGCTAACTATGGCTACACCTTC
TRBV6-5	-	many	TRBJ1-5	CASSYSSGEQPQHF	TGTGCCAGCAGTTACTCGTCGGGGGAGCAGCCCCAGCATTTT
TRBV2	-	many	TRBJ2-1	CASSQDHQDYNEQFF	TGTGCCAGCAGTCAGGACCACCAGGACTACAATGAGCAGTTCTTC
TRBV24-1	-	-	TRBJ2-1	CATSPAGSYNEQFF	TGTGCCACCAGCCCCGCCGGGTCCTACAATGAGCAGTTCTTC
TRBV5-6	-	many	TRBJ1-4	CASSLAATNEKLFF	TGTGCCAGCAGCTTGGCTGCAACTAATGAAAAACTGTTTTTT
TRBV5-5	-	many	TRBJ2-1	CASRTVSSYNEQFF	TGTGCCAGCAGAACGGTCAGCTCCTACAATGAGCAGTTCTTC
TRBV20-1	TRBD2	few	TRBJ2-2	CSALSGGFYTGELFF	TGCAGTGCCCTTAGCGGGGGGTTCTACACCGGGGAGCTGTTTTTT
TRBV10-2	TRBD1	many	TRBJ2-6	CASSETPGTVSGANVLTF	TGCGCCAGCAGTGAGACCCCCGGGACAGTATCTGGGGCCAACGTCCTGACTTTC
TRBV6-1	TRBD1	few	TRBJ1-3	CASTRTGVFPISGNTIYF	TGTGCCAGCACCAGAACAGGGGTCTTCCCCATCTCTGGAAACACCATATATTTT
TRBV14	-	few	TRBJ2-3	CASSQSEATTATQYF	TGTGCCAGCAGCCAAAGTGAGGCGACAACCGCGACGCAGTATTTT